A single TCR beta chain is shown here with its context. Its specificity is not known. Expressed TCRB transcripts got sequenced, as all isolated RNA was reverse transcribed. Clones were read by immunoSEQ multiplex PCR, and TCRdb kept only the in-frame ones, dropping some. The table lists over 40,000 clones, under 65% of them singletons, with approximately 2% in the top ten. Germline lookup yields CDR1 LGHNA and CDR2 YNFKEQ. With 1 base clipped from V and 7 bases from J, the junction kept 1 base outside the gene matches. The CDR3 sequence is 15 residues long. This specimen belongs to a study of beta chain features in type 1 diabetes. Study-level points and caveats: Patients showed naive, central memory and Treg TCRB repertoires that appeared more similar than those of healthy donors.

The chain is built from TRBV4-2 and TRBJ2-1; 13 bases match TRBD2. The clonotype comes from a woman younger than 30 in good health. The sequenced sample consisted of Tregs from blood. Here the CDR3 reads CASSQGTSGRNEQFF. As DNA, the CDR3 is TGTGCCAGCAGCCAAGGGACTAGCGGGAGAAATGAGCAGTTCTTC.